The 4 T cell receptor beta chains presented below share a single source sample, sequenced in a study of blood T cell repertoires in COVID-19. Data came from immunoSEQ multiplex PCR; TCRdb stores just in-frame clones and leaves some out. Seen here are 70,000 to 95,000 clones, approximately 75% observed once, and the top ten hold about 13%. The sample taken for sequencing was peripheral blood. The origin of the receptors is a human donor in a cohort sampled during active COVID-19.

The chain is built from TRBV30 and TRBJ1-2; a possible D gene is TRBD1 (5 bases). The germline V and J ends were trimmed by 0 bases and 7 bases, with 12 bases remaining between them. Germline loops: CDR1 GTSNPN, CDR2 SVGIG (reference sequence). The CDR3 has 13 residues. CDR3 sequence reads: CAWSVRAGFGYTF. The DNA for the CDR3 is TGTGCCTGGAGTGTACGGGCAGGGTTTGGCTACACCTTC.

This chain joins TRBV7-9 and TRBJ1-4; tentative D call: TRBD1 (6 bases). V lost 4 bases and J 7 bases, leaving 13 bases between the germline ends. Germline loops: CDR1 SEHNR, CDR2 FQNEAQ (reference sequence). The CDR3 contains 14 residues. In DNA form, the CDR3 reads TGTGCCAGCAGCTATTTAACAGGGACTGAAAAACTGTTTTTT. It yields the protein CASSYLTGTEKLFF.

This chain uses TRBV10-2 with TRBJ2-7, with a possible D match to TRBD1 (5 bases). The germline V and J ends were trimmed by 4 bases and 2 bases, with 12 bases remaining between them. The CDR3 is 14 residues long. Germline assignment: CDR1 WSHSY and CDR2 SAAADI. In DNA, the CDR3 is TGCGCCAGCAGTGGACAGACGACGACCTACGAGCAGTACTTC. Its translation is CASSGQTTTYEQYF.

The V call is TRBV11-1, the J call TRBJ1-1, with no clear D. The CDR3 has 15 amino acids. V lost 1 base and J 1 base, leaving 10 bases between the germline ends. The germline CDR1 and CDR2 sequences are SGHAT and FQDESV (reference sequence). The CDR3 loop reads CASSLGWARNTEAFF. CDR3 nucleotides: TGTGCCAGCAGCTTAGGGTGGGCCAGGAACACTGAAGCTTTCTTT. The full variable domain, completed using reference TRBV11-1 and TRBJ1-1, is EAEVAQSPRYKITEKSQAVAFWCDPISGHATLYWYRQILGQGPELLVQFQDESVVDDSQLPKDRFSAERLKGVDSTLKIQPAELGDSAMYLCASSLGWARNTEAFFGQGTRLTVV.